The rows below give T cell receptor beta chains drawn from one sample of a study of T cells in localized non-small cell lung cancer. The method was immunoSEQ multiplex PCR; TCRdb's version includes in-frame clones alone and lacks a portion of them. The table records around 130,000 clones, about 89% of them present only once. The sample was peripheral blood, taken before any cancer treatment. These receptors all come from a female donor of 60 years or more with stage I lung adenocarcinoma. CDR3s include the opening cysteine and the closing phenylalanine or tryptophan. A D gene is named only where the DNA matches it firmly. Clone sizes are given selectively: once, few, many, or a class where the clone is expanded.

clone_size j_call d_call v_call cdr3_nt cdr3_aa
once TRBJ1-1 TRBD1 TRBV30 TGTGCCTGGAGTACAGGGGGCGCCGGGAACACTGAAGCTTTCTTT CAWSTGGAGNTEAFF
NA TRBJ2-1 NA TRBV4-1 TGCGCCAGCAGCCAAGATGCGGACCCTGGCAGTGAGCAGTTCTTC CASSQDADPGSEQFF
NA TRBJ2-1 TRBD2 TRBV5-1 TGCGCCAGCAGCTTGGTGGCTAGCGGGGGCAATGAGCAGTTCTTC CASSLVASGGNEQFF
NA TRBJ1-4 NA TRBV27 TGTGCCAGCAGTTTCTACCCGGGGCGGGGGAGAGAAAAACTGTTTTTT CASSFYPGRGREKLFF
NA TRBJ2-7 TRBD2 TRBV29-1 TGCAGCGTTGAAGCTAGCGGAAGACCGGGCGAGCAGTACTTC CSVEASGRPGEQYF
NA TRBJ1-5 NA TRBV5-4 TGTGCCAGCAGCTTGGCAGGGGTTAGTCAGCCCCAGCATTTT CASSLAGVSQPQHF
NA TRBJ2-2 NA TRBV6-1 TGTGCCAGCACCCACGGAGGAGTTTGGGGCGGGGAGCTGTTTTTT CASTHGGVWGGELFF
NA TRBJ2-1 NA TRBV28 TGTGCCAGCACGGTAACCGGGAGCTTATACAATGAGCAGTTCTTC CASTVTGSLYNEQFF
NA TRBJ1-5 NA TRBV27 TGTGCCAGCAGTTTCTTCGGGAGCAATCAGCCCCAGCATTTT CASSFFGSNQPQHF
once TRBJ2-3 NA TRBV7-3 TGTGCCAGCAGCTTAACGCTTGGAAGCACAGATACGCAGTATTTT CASSLTLGSTDTQYF
NA TRBJ2-7 NA TRBV5-1 TGCGCCAGCAGCCGGGAGTCCGAACTGAGCGAGCAGTACTTC CASSRESELSEQYF
NA TRBJ2-1 NA TRBV19 TGTGCCAGTAGTATCGGGCTAGCGAATGAGCAGTTCTTC CASSIGLANEQFF
NA TRBJ2-1 TRBD2 TRBV10-3 TGTGCCATCAGCGAGGCGGGAGGGCCGGAGAATGAGCAGTTCTTC CAISEAGGPENEQFF
NA TRBJ2-3 TRBD2 TRBV9 TGTGCCAGCAGCCCCGTCGGGCTAGCGGGATTCACAGATACGCAGTATTTT CASSPVGLAGFTDTQYF
NA TRBJ1-2 NA TRBV10-3 TGTGCCATCAGTGAGATGTCCTATGGCTACACCTTC CAISEMSYGYTF
NA TRBJ2-7 NA TRBV18 TGTGCCAGCTCACCACCACTAGGAGAGCAGTACTTC CASSPPLGEQYF
NA TRBJ1-4 TRBD1 TRBV4-1 TGCGCCAGCAGCCAAGTCCAACACGGGACAGGGAGTGAAAAACTGTTTTTT CASSQVQHGTGSEKLFF
NA TRBJ1-1 NA TRBV7-2 TGTGCCAGCAGCTCCGCGGGCAGGGAGGCTTTCTTT CASSSAGREAFF
NA TRBJ2-5 NA TRBV7-6 TGTGCCAGCAGCCACGCCGAAGAGACCCAGTACTTC CASSHAEETQYF
NA TRBJ1-1 TRBD1 TRBV5-1 TGCGCCAGCAGCTGGGGGACAGGGTCTGCTGAAGCTTTCTTT CASSWGTGSAEAFF
NA TRBJ1-2 NA TRBV13 TGTGCCAGCAGCATTGACAGGTACGGCTACACCTTC CASSIDRYGYTF
NA TRBJ2-7 TRBD1 TRBV11-2 TGTGCCAGCAGGACGACAGGGGCTACCTACGAGCAGTACTTC CASRTTGATYEQYF
once TRBJ1-2 NA TRBV12-5 TGTGCTAGTGGTTTGGTACTGGGGGGTTACTATGGCTACACCTTC CASGLVLGGYYGYTF
NA TRBJ2-7 NA TRBV9 TGTGCCAGCAGCGTTTTAGCAGCTCCCGTCTACGAGCAGTACTTC CASSVLAAPVYEQYF
NA TRBJ2-2 TRBD2 TRBV7-9 TGTGCCAGCAGCTTTGCGGGAGGATTAGGCACCGGGGAGCTGTTTTTT CASSFAGGLGTGELFF
once TRBJ2-5 NA TRBV7-3 TGTGCCAGCAGCCCTTTCGGGACACCCCCCGAGACCCAGTACTTC CASSPFGTPPETQYF
NA TRBJ2-1 TRBD2 TRBV5-1 TGCGCCAGCAGATCTCCCGGGACTAGCGTCTACAATGAGCAGTTCTTC CASRSPGTSVYNEQFF